This TCR beta chain was captured in a study of blood T cell repertoires in COVID-19. The wider study: Both acute and convalescent COVID-19 samples were obtained from the United States, Italy and Spain. Sample material is recorded as cDNA or gDNA derived from T cells, B-cell-depleted T cells, or PBMCs.

This CDR3 region has 12 residues. TCRdb's copy holds only in-frame clones and misses some; the assay was immunoSEQ multiplex PCR. The sample records 90,000 or so clones, 86% being singletons. Input material: peripheral blood. The receptor's source is a man in his fifties or sixties with acute or convalescent COVID-19. This chain joins TRBV12-2 and TRBJ1-5; the table's D gene call, TRBD1, was not cross checked with the DNA. TRBV12-2 is designated a pseudogene. As DNA, the CDR3 is TGTGCAAGTCGGCAGAGCAATCAGCCCCAGCATTTT. This gives the protein CASRQSNQPQHF.